One and the same sample provided the 14 T cell receptor beta chains below, sequenced in a study of beta chain features in type 1 diabetes. Every bit of the isolated RNA underwent reverse transcription, so sequencing read expressed TCRB transcripts. Clones were sequenced by immunoSEQ multiplex PCR, and TCRdb holds only the in-frame ones, with some missing. The sample has some 230,000 clones; over 8.5% are singletons. The sequenced material came from naive CD4+ T cells from blood. Source of these receptors: a woman younger than 35 in good health.

A few counts support this clone. This chain joins TRBV5-1 and TRBJ2-1; no firm D call. Trimming took off 3 bases at V and 0 bases at J, with 10 bases between the two ends. The CDR3 is made up of 15 amino acids. Germline CDR1 and CDR2: SGHRS and YFSETQ. The CDR3 loop is CASSSPTISYNEQFF. The CDR3 nucleotides are TGCGCCAGCAGCTCGCCTACCATCTCCTACAATGAGCAGTTCTTC.

This clone was observed a handful of times. J is TRBJ1-2 and V is TRBV30, with 10 bases that match TRBD1. The CDR3 loop spans 14 amino acids. The germline V gene has CDR1 GTSNPN and CDR2 SVGIG (reference sequence). J lost 2 bases, V lost 0 bases, and 0 bases had no gene match. The CDR3 DNA reads as TGTGCCTGGAGTGTGGACAGGGGGAACTATGGCTACACCTTC. Translated: CAWSVDRGNYGYTF.

This clone was counted a few times. V and J are TRBV7-3 and TRBJ2-7; D is unclear. The V end was cut by 5 bases, the J end by 7 bases, with 12 bases between. The CDR3 is 12 amino acids. Per the germline V gene, CDR1 is SGHTA and CDR2 is FQGTGA. This CDR3 is CASSPLGKEQYF. The DNA for the CDR3 is TGTGCCAGCAGCCCCCTAGGAAAGGAGCAGTACTTC.

This clone has a handful of counts. The rearrangement uses TRBV18 and TRBJ2-3; 8 bases fit TRBD2. The CDR3 loop spans 16 amino acids. The V gene end was trimmed by 1 base and the J gene end by 6 bases; junction bases not matched to a gene: 9. Germline lookup yields CDR1 KGHSH and CDR2 LQKENI. This chain's CDR3 is CASSPQLAARGDTQYF. Here the CDR3 DNA reads TGTGCCAGCTCACCACAACTAGCGGCCCGCGGGGATACGCAGTATTTT.

In its sample, this clone was seen a few times. This chain joins TRBV29-1 and TRBJ1-1; TRBD1 agrees at 10 bases. Germline CDR1 is SQVTM and CDR2 is ANQGSEA. V lost 4 bases to trimming and J lost 8 bases; unmatched junction nucleotides: 10. The CDR3 spans 14 residues. CDR3 coding DNA: TGCAGCGTTGGAGACCGGGACAGGGGTTCAGAAGCTTTCTTT. It codes for CSVGDRDRGSEAFF.

In this sample, this clone turned up a few times. J is TRBJ1-2 and V is TRBV7-9; 8 nucleotides agree with TRBD1. The CDR3 is 17 amino acids. The V gene's germline CDR1 is SEHNR and CDR2 FQNEAQ (reference sequence). V was pared by 4 bases and J by 7 bases, with 17 bases of the junction left unmatched. DNA for the CDR3: TGTGCCAGCAGCTCGACTGGCGACAGGGGAAGGTTTAGTGGCTACACCTTC. It codes for CASSSTGDRGRFSGYTF.

The chain recombines TRBV18 with TRBJ1-4; perhaps TRBD1 as D (6 bases). Germline V gene data show CDR1 as KGHSH and CDR2 as LQKENI. The length of the CDR3 is 16 residues. Deletions cut 0 bases from V and 7 bases from J, with 15 bases between. The CDR3: CASSPPLGGRSEKLFF. For the CDR3, the DNA is TGTGCCAGCTCACCACCCCTGGGGGGGCGAAGTGAAAAACTGTTTTTT.

This clone has more than one count but fewer than ten. This rearrangement joins TRBV7-3 to TRBJ2-7, with 8 bases aligning to TRBD1. V shed 4 bases, J shed 6 bases, and the junction held 11 bases outside the gene matches. The CDR3 has 15 residues. The germline V gene encodes CDR1 SGHTA and CDR2 FQGTGA. The chain's CDR3 is CASSSSYRGTGEQYF. The CDR3, as DNA: TGTGCCAGCAGCTCGTCCTACAGGGGGACGGGCGAGCAGTACTTC.

This chain joins TRBV27 and TRBJ1-2, with 8 nucleotides matching TRBD1. V lost 5 bases, J lost 8 bases, and 7 bases stayed unmatched. The CDR3 runs 13 residues. The germline V gene has CDR1 MNHEY and CDR2 SMNVEV (reference sequence). The CDR3 nucleotides are TGTGCCAGCAGTCAAATCAGGGGGCAAGGCTACACCTTC. Encoded protein: CASSQIRGQGYTF.

This clone has only a few counts. The CDR3 DNA reads as TGTGCCAGCAGCTTGCGCGCTTTTGCGGGTCACAATGAGCAGTTCTTC. Protein product: CASSLRAFAGHNEQFF. The chain is built from TRBV5-4 and TRBJ2-1; TRBD2 is a possible D gene (5 bases). This CDR3 has 16 residues. Germline CDR1 SGHNT, CDR2 YYREEE (reference sequence). V gave up 1 base and J gave up 5 bases, with 16 bases separating them.

This clone was seen a few times. V is TRBV11-1 and J is TRBJ2-7, with 13 positions matching TRBD2. V lost 5 bases and J lost 8; bases outside the gene matches: 6. This CDR3 has 14 amino acids. Germline CDR1 SGHAT, CDR2 FQDESV (reference sequence). The CDR3 loop reads CASSPRLAGGQQYF. The CDR3 nucleotides are TGTGCCAGCAGCCCCCGACTAGCGGGAGGACAGCAGTACTTC.

The rearrangement links TRBV5-1 to TRBJ1-1; tentative D call: TRBD1 (6 bases). CDR1 is SGHRS and CDR2 is YFSETQ in the germline V gene. V was trimmed by 2 bases and J by 4 bases, leaving 15 bases between them. This CDR3 region has 15 residues. The CDR3 coding sequence is TGCGCCAGCAGCTTTACAGGGACGGGGCGCACTGAAGCTTTCTTT. Translation: CASSFTGTGRTEAFF.

This clone has more than one count but fewer than ten. V usage is TRBV7-9 and J usage is TRBJ2-1; D may be TRBD2 (5 bases). This CDR3 spans 17 amino acids. CDR1 and CDR2 from the germline V gene are SEHNR and FQNEAQ (reference sequence). V lost 2 bases and J 1 base, leaving 15 bases between the germline ends. CDR3 in DNA: TGTGCCAGCAGCTTATCGGCTGGACGGGAATCCTACAATGAGCAGTTCTTC. It specifies CASSLSAGRESYNEQFF. Full variable domain (outside the CDR3, taken from reference TRBV7-9 and TRBJ2-1): DTGVSQNPRHKITKRGQNVTFRCDPISEHNRLYWYRQTLGQGPEFLTYFQNEAQLEKSRLLSDRFSAERPKGSFSTLEIQRTEQGDSAMYLCASSLSAGRESYNEQFFGPGTRLTVL.

This clone has only a few counts. The J gene is TRBJ2-1, the V gene TRBV5-6; 8 bases are a match to TRBD1. With 6 bases clipped from V and 6 bases from J, the junction kept 8 bases outside the gene matches. There are 14 residues in the CDR3. Germline V CDR1 and CDR2: SGHDT, YYEEEE. This chain's CDR3 is CASKPTGAFNEQFF. CDR3 bases: TGTGCCAGCAAACCGACAGGGGCGTTCAATGAGCAGTTCTTC. The full variable domain, with the rest looked up from reference TRBV5-6 and TRBJ2-1, is DAGVTQSPTHLIKTRGQQVTLRCSPKSGHDTVSWYQQALGQGPQFIFQYYEEEERQRGNFPDRFSGHQFPNYSSELNVNALLLGDSALYLCASKPTGAFNEQFFGPGTRLTVL.